This T cell receptor (beta chain) was retrieved from a study of vaccination and CD4 T cells after COVID-19 (dated by TCRdb to the early 2020s). Notes on the research overall: Convalescent patients had a positive SARS-CoV-2 result on nasal swab PCR, and of these patients, some 10 had mild disease and one had severe disease. In the convalescent cohort there were six males and four females, among whom were two Hispanic individuals, seven Caucasians, two Asians and one multiracial person. Two doses of either the Pfizer-BioNTech BNT162b2 vaccine (n=8) or the Moderna mRNA-1273 vaccine (n=2) were administered to participants. Post-COVID blood samples were collected from convalescent patients a median of approximately 100 days after diagnosis, with a range of roughly 30 to 170 days. Post-vaccine blood samples were taken a median of about 70 days after the second vaccine dose, with a range of about 12 to 250 days. Culture stimuli were overlapping spike peptide pools from SARS-CoV-2 and from the common cold coronaviruses HCoV-NL63, HCoV-OC43 and HCoV-229E. As controls, cultures received a CEFX viral epitope pool (the positive control), an HIV-1 Nef peptide pool (the negative control), or no peptide at all. The spike-specific CD4+ TCR repertoire was compared before and after mRNA vaccination in approximately 9 COVID-19 convalescent patients and several infection-naive healthy vaccine recipients. Broad study findings and their caveats: The median number of SARS-CoV-2-reactive clonotypes rose from around 21 after infection to some 40 after vaccination, but the change was not significant. Of the vaccine-specific clones in convalescent patients, 304 of 307, or nearly all, reacted only to SARS-CoV-2 spike and did not cross-react with common cold coronaviruses. Relatively few convalescent patients were included in the study, and early timepoints after natural infection were not analyzed. Among convalescent patients, a median about 86% of the SARS-CoV-2-reactive clones seen after vaccination appeared only after vaccination, which suggests priming specific to the vaccine.

On this clonotype: Its antigen is unknown. Per-nucleotide qualities are absent, and no much larger clonotype sits a single base away.

What the treatment or condition label conveys for this sample: roughly 10-day PBMC culture with coronavirus spike peptide pools or control peptides (ViraFEST assay). The ViraFEST assay was used in the study, in which antigen-specific T cells were expanded with peptide pools and expanded clonotypes were subsequently identified by TCR sequencing. The convalescent patients' positive SARS-CoV-2 PCR tests were from March to December 2020, which was before the Alpha, Beta and Delta variants emerged in the United States. Fewer than 2.5 million PBMCs per well were cultured in IMDM with 5% human AB serum and around 10 IU/ml IL-2, plus 10 ug/ml peptide pools. Half of the culture medium was replaced with fresh IL-2-containing medium on days 3 and 7. CD4+ T cells were isolated after about nine days of culture through negative selection using the EasySep CD4+ T cell isolation kit. Ficoll-Paque Plus gradient centrifugation was used to isolate PBMCs from whole blood, and the isolated PBMCs were then either used fresh or cryopreserved at -140C. Each culture condition was generally run in triplicate wells.

Preparation of the library involved PCR. At the Johns Hopkins FTIC core, DNA from the cultured CD4+ T cells underwent TCR sequencing with the Oncomine TCR Beta short-read assay. The QIAamp micro DNA kit was used to extract genomic DNA from the cultured CD4+ T cells. Oncomine TCR Beta libraries made from cultured CD4+ T cells were pooled using unique dual indexes and sequenced on an Illumina iSeq 100. Regarding the original processing steps: Non-productive sequences were removed, and CDR3s that did not start with C, did not end with F or W, or were shorter than 7 amino acids were discarded. The MANAFEST web application was used to identify antigen-specific clonotypes by comparing peptide-stimulated wells against reference wells and other culture wells. To be called positive, a clone needed an FDR below 0.05, an odds ratio above 5, and a productive frequency above 0.1% in at least two of three replicate wells. A clonotype was classed as cross-reactive if the clonotype showed significant expansion both in SARS-CoV-2 spike wells and in at least one common cold coronavirus spike condition. CDR3 homology was assessed with Levenshtein distances (stringdist) and unrooted phylogenetic trees (ape) in R version 3.6.1. TCRdb reanalyzed the raw reads on its own, using fastp at Q25 for trimming and MiXCR for clone calling, and kept in-frame beta chains. Each entry merges the rows of one CDR3 protein and shows their most common DNA and genes. The V and J calls here are based on TCRdb, not the publication. The sample has under 9,500 distinct CDR3 sequences on record, about three quarters of them singletons. Less than 35% of the sample lies in the top ten.

The TCR sequence derives from a human donor who had recovered from COVID-19. The sequenced material came from CD4+ T cells from blood, cultured in vitro.

This receptor has the CDR3 CASSGLAGGLSSYEQYF. The nucleotide sequence reads as follows: TGTGCCAGCAGCGGACTAGCGGGGGGTCTGAGCTCCTACGAGCAGTACTTC. This chain joins TRBV12-3 or TRBV12-4 to TRBJ2-7; 14 nucleotides in the junction match TRBD2. V is cut back by 6 bases and J by 0 bases, with 7 bases in the junction unmatched. Spanning cysteine to phenylalanine, the CDR3 consists of 17 amino acids. The read is trimmed to its CDR3 DNA, 51 bases read in frame from base 1.